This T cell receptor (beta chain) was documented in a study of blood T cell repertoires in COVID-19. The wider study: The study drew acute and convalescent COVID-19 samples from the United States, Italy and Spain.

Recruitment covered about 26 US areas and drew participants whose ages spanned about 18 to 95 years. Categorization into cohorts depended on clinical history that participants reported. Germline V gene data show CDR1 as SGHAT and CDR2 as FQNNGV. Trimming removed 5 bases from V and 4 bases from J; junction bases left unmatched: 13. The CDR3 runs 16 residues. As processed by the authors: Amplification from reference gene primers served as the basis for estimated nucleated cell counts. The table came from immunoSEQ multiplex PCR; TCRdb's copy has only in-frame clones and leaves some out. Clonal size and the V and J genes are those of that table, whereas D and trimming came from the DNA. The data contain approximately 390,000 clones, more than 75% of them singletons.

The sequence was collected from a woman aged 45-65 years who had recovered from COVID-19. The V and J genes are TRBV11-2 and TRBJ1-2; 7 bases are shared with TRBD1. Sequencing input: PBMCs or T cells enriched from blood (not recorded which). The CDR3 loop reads CASSAPVDRPSYGYTF. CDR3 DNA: TGTGCCAGCAGCGCCCCTGTGGACAGGCCTAGCTATGGCTACACCTTC.